What follows are 14 T cell receptor beta chains derived from one specimen sequenced in a study of shared clonotypes between healthy human individuals. Clones were sequenced by immunoSEQ multiplex PCR, and TCRdb holds only the in-frame ones, with some missing. In the table there are 1.5 million to 2.5 million clones, about 95% of which are singletons. Terminally differentiated effector memory CD45RA+ cells were excluded by CCR7 positive selection of CD45RO-negative cells. The specimen was naive CD8+ T cells sorted from blood. Receptors originate from a man in his late teens or twenties in good health.

The chain couples TRBV9 to TRBJ2-1, with 13 bases lining up with TRBD2. The length of the CDR3 is 15 residues. Unmatched junction bases numbered 2, after V lost 0 bases and J lost 8 bases. From germline, CDR1 is SGDLS and CDR2 YYNGEE. The chain's CDR3 is CASSVVGTSGDEQFF. The CDR3 bases are TGTGCCAGCAGCGTAGTGGGGACTAGCGGGGATGAGCAGTTCTTC.

This chain links TRBV27 with TRBJ2-7, with D possibly matching TRBD2 (5 bases). Germline-derived CDR1 and CDR2 are MNHEY and SMNVEV (reference sequence). V shed 2 bases and J shed 2 bases, with 16 bases lying between them. The length of the CDR3 is 16 residues. CDR3 loop: CASSLMRARAAYEQYF. CDR3 DNA: TGTGCCAGCAGTTTAATGAGGGCCCGGGCCGCCTACGAGCAGTACTTC.

The chain has TRBV11-2 and TRBJ2-1; maybe TRBD1 (6 bases). V was shortened by 7 bases and J by 5 bases, with 18 bases between the two germline ends. The germline gives CDR1 SGHAT, CDR2 FQNNGV. The CDR3 runs 15 residues. CDR3 residues: CASTKPGQEHNEQFF. In nucleotides, the CDR3 is TGTGCCAGCACAAAACCGGGACAAGAACACAATGAGCAGTTCTTC.

The V gene is TRBV7-9, the J gene TRBJ2-5; D is possibly TRBD1 or TRBD2 (5 bases each). V was pared by 7 bases and J by 0 bases, with 15 bases between. The CDR3 runs to 15 residues. Germline V CDR1 and CDR2: SEHNR, FQNEAQ (reference sequence). In nucleotides, the CDR3 is TGTGCCAGCACAAGGGGCGGGTTCTACCAAGAGACCCAGTACTTC. It is translated as CASTRGGFYQETQYF.

The V and J genes are TRBV5-8 and TRBJ2-6, with D tentatively TRBD2 (6 bases). This CDR3 has 17 residues. CDR1 is SGHTS and CDR2 is YDEGEE in the germline V gene. Trimming left V 1 base short and J 0 bases short, with 11 bases between. The CDR3 DNA follows: TGTGCCAGCAGCTTGACGGGACTCCTCTCTGGGGCCAACGTCCTGACTTTC. Its protein is CASSLTGLLSGANVLTF.

V usage is TRBV28 and J usage is TRBJ2-3, with 7 nucleotides matching TRBD2. The length of the CDR3 is 17 residues. CDR1 is MDHEN, CDR2 SYDVKM, per germline. Trimming removed 4 bases from V and 0 bases from J; junction bases left unmatched: 10. This CDR3 reads CASSSRLAAASTDTQYF. DNA of the CDR3: TGTGCCAGCAGTTCGCGACTAGCTGCCGCTAGCACAGATACGCAGTATTTT.

The chain links TRBV29-1 to TRBJ2-1, with TRBD2 matching over 11 bases. The J segment lost 3 bases and the V segment lost 6 bases, leaving 4 bases of the junction unmatched. The CDR3 spans 14 residues. Germline V gene lookup returns CDR1 SQVTM and CDR2 ANQGSEA. The CDR3 DNA follows: TGCAGCGTCGCCGGGACTAGCGGCTACAATGAGCAGTTCTTC. It specifies CSVAGTSGYNEQFF.

This rearrangement joins TRBV10-1 to TRBJ1-1; unclear D gene. Germline CDR1 is WNHNN and CDR2 is SYGVQD (reference sequence). This CDR3 spans 14 amino acids. Trimming left V 2 bases short and J 1 base short, with 8 bases between. The CDR3 here is CASSENGGNTEAFF. In DNA form, the CDR3 reads TGCGCCAGCAGTGAGAATGGTGGGAACACTGAAGCTTTCTTT.

The chain is built from TRBV11-2 and TRBJ1-4; D remains ambiguous. Deletions cut 2 bases from V and 8 bases from J, with 9 bases between. The germline V gene encodes CDR1 SGHAT and CDR2 FQNNGV. This CDR3 region has 13 residues. Here the CDR3 DNA reads TGTGCCAGCAGCTTACCGGTGGCGGAAAAACTGTTTTTT. Translating it yields CASSLPVAEKLFF.

This chain links TRBV7-2 with TRBJ2-7; 9 nucleotides align to TRBD2. The CDR3 contains 16 residues. Unmatched junction bases numbered 5, after V lost 2 bases and J lost 0 bases. CDR1 is SGHTA, CDR2 FQGNSA, per germline. DNA for the CDR3: TGTGCCAGCAGCTTATTGAGCGGGGGGATCTCCTACGAGCAGTACTTC. Encoded protein: CASSLLSGGISYEQYF.

This clone was seen just once. This chain connects TRBV7-9 to TRBJ2-2; no reliable D call. Germline V CDR1 and CDR2: SEHNR, FQNEAQ (reference sequence). V shed 1 base and J shed 2 bases, with 17 bases lying between them. The CDR3 has 18 residues. CDR3 DNA sequence: TGTGCCAGCAGCTTAGGGGAAAGTTTGTATCACAACACCGGGGAGCTGTTTTTT. It translates to CASSLGESLYHNTGELFF.

The J gene is TRBJ2-3, the V gene TRBV11-2; the D gene could be TRBD1 or TRBD2 (5 bases each). Germline V gene sequence: CDR1 SGHAT, CDR2 FQNNGV. The CDR3 covers 15 residues. V lost 7 bases and J 0 bases, leaving 14 bases between the germline ends. CDR3 loop: CASTFTRGSTDTQYF. Written as DNA, the CDR3 is TGTGCCAGCACCTTTACTAGGGGAAGCACAGATACGCAGTATTTT.

The chain is built from TRBV4-3 and TRBJ2-1, with 9 positions matching TRBD2. Germline values: CDR1 LGHNA, CDR2 YSLEER. The CDR3 covers 15 residues. With 0 bases clipped from V and 4 bases from J, the junction kept 1 base outside the gene matches. The CDR3 here is CASSQDAGGYNEQFF. CDR3 DNA sequence: TGCGCCAGCAGCCAAGACGCGGGAGGGTACAATGAGCAGTTCTTC.

The rearrangement uses TRBV27 and TRBJ2-7, with D tentatively TRBD2 (5 bases). The CDR3 length is 13 residues. V was clipped by 3 bases and J by 3 bases, with 9 bases between them. Germline V gene sequence: CDR1 MNHEY, CDR2 SMNVEV (reference sequence). CDR3 sequence: CASSLLGVYEQYF. As DNA, the CDR3 is TGTGCCAGCAGTTTGCTCGGGGTCTACGAGCAGTACTTC.